The rows below give T cell receptor beta chains drawn from one sample of a study of cytomegalovirus exposure and HLA in healthy donors. Using immunoSEQ multiplex PCR, the repertoire was profiled, and TCRdb retains in-frame clones only, with some absent. The top ten hold around 0.5% of the sample, which has about 140,000 clones, approximately 88% seen once. Sequenced sample: PBMCs. These receptors were taken from a woman in her forties in good health and CMV-seronegative. CDR3s include the opening cysteine and the closing phenylalanine or tryptophan. A D gene is named only where the DNA matches it firmly. Only part of the rows carry a size: once, few, many, or a class if the clone is expanded.

>15|TRBD2|once|TRBJ2-7|TRBV5-1
TGCGCCAGCAGCTTGGGATCGGGAGGGGTCGACGAGCAGTACTTC
CASSLGSGGVDEQYF
>13|TRBD1|-|TRBJ2-5|TRBV7-9
TGTGCCAGCAGCTTAGGCAGGGGGGAGACCCAGTACTTC
CASSLGRGETQYF
>14|TRBD1|-|TRBJ1-5|TRBV19
TGTGCCAGTAGTGCGACAGGGGGCAATCAGCCCCAGCATTTT
CASSATGGNQPQHF
>14|TRBD2|-|TRBJ2-3|TRBV5-1
TGCGCCAGCAGGGAAGGGACTAACGGAGCTACGCAGTATTTT
CASREGTNGATQYF
>13|-|-|TRBJ2-1|TRBV5-1
TGCGCCAGCAGCTTGCGAGGGTACAATGAGCAGTTCTTC
CASSLRGYNEQFF
>13|-|-|TRBJ2-7|TRBV30
TGTGCCTCGGCGCGGGACTTCTCCTACGAGCAGTACTTC
CASARDFSYEQYF
>13|TRBD2|-|TRBJ2-7|TRBV11-3
TGTGCCAGCAGCCTCTTAGCGGGAGCGGAGCAGTACTTC
CASSLLAGAEQYF
>15|-|few|TRBJ2-7|TRBV10-2
TGCGCCAGCAGTGAGCCCTGGCAGAACACCTACGAGCAGTACTTC
CASSEPWQNTYEQYF
>17|-|-|TRBJ2-1|TRBV5-1
TGCGCCAGCAGCTTGGGGTTAGCGGAGAGCTCCTACAATGAGCAGTTCTTC
CASSLGLAESSYNEQFF
>16|TRBD2|-|TRBJ2-7|TRBV7-2
TGTGCCAGCAGCTTACCCGTCCCAGCGGGAGCCTACGAGCAGTACTTC
CASSLPVPAGAYEQYF
>14|TRBD2|-|TRBJ2-1|TRBV4-1
TGCGCCAGCAGCATGCGGGAGCCACGGGATGAGCAGTTCTTC
CASSMREPRDEQFF
>15|TRBD2|once|TRBJ2-3|TRBV5-4
TGTGCCAGCAGCCACGGACTAGCGGGAGGAGATACGCAGTATTTT
CASSHGLAGGDTQYF
>13|TRBD1|-|TRBJ1-5|TRBV28
TGTGCCAGCAGCGAACAGGGGAATCAGCCCCAGCATTTT
CASSEQGNQPQHF
>14|TRBD1|-|TRBJ2-3|TRBV29-1
TGCAGCTCTCGACAGGGGACAGGAGCAGATACGCAGTATTTT
CSSRQGTGADTQYF
>15|-|few|TRBJ1-4|TRBV5-8
TGTGCCAGCAGCTTTCAGCGGGGAGGGGATGAAAAACTGTTTTTT
CASSFQRGGDEKLFF
>13|-|few|TRBJ2-3|TRBV11-2
TGTGCCAGCAGCTTTGATGGAGGGAATACGCAGTATTTT
CASSFDGGNTQYF
>14|TRBD1|-|TRBJ1-4|TRBV28
TGTGCCAGCAGTCCGGGACAGGGTCAGCTGAAACTGTTTTTT
CASSPGQGQLKLFF
>14|-|-|TRBJ1-1|TRBV7-9
TGTGCCAGCAGCTTAGAAGTCCCTGTAGCTGAAGCTTTCTTT
CASSLEVPVAEAFF
>13|TRBD1|-|TRBJ2-7|TRBV28
TGTGCCAGCAGTTTAAACAGGGGCTACGAGCAGTACTTC
CASSLNRGYEQYF
>13|-|-|TRBJ2-1|TRBV7-9
TGTGCCAGCAGCTTAGTAGGGGCTGATGAGCAGTTCTTC
CASSLVGADEQFF
>13|-|once|TRBJ2-1|TRBV7-3
TGTGCCAGCAGCGCCTACAGGGAGCAGGAGCAGTTCTTC
CASSAYREQEQFF
>13|-|-|TRBJ1-3|TRBV5-5
TGTGCCAGCAGTGGCGGGGGATGGACCACCATATATTTT
CASSGGGWTTIYF
>13|-|once|TRBJ2-7|TRBV11-1
TGTGCCAGCAGCTTAGCGGGACTCCACGAGCAGTACTTC
CASSLAGLHEQYF
>13|-|-|TRBJ1-1|TRBV30
TGTGCCTGGAGGCGCACCTTGAACACTGAAGCTTTCTTT
CAWRRTLNTEAFF
>15|TRBD1|-|TRBJ2-7|TRBV9
TGTGCCAGCAGCAAGACAAGCTCGGGACAGTTGGAGCAGTACTTC
CASSKTSSGQLEQYF
>16|-|-|TRBJ2-7|TRBV7-5
TGTGCCAGAAGCCTATCCACAGGACAGCCACCCTACGAGCAGTACTTC
CARSLSTGQPPYEQYF
>15|TRBD1|-|TRBJ2-1|TRBV19
TGTGCCAGTAGTATCGGGACAGGGCCCTACAATGAGCAGTTCTTC
CASSIGTGPYNEQFF
>17|-|-|TRBJ2-3|TRBV4-3
TGCGCCAGCAGCCGCAGCCCGCGGGCTACTAGCACAGATACGCAGTATTTT
CASSRSPRATSTDTQYF
>13|TRBD2|-|TRBJ2-1|TRBV5-6
TGTGCCAGCAGCTTCCCTAGCGGGTCTGAGCAGTTCTTC
CASSFPSGSEQFF
>17|TRBD1|-|TRBJ2-7|TRBV18
TGTGCCAGCTCACACCCGTGGACAGGCGGCCCCTCCTACGAGCAGTACTTC
CASSHPWTGGPSYEQYF